This entry lists 3 T cell receptor beta chains sequenced from one sample in a study of T cell responses to AZD1222 COVID-19 vaccine. Clones were sequenced by immunoSEQ multiplex PCR, and TCRdb holds only the in-frame ones, with some missing. The sample lists under 90,000 clones; roughly 80% were seen once. Sequenced material: peripheral blood, taken 28 days after the second AZD1222 dose. The receptor source for this set is an adult who received the AZD1222 COVID-19 vaccine.

This clone was seen more than once but under ten times. This sequence joins TRBV7-6 and TRBJ2-1; D is possibly TRBD1 (6 bases). The CDR3 sequence is 15 residues long. Trimming took off 4 bases at V and 4 bases at J, with 14 bases between the two ends. Germline V gene data show CDR1 as SGHVS and CDR2 as FNYEAQ. CDR3 bases: TGTGCCAGCAGCTCGACCCGGGACACGTACAATGAGCAGTTCTTC. Protein: CASSSTRDTYNEQFF.

Comments on this clone: At one of its ends the junction is not consistent with the germline gene, which may arise from a read error. The J gene is TRBJ2-4, the V gene TRBV10-1, with D perhaps TRBD1 or TRBD2 (5 bases each). The CDR3 sequence is 10 residues long. Germline V gives CDR1 WNHNN, CDR2 SYGVQD (reference sequence). In DNA, the CDR3 is TGCGCCAGCGATCGGACCCAGGGACGCTTC. Translated: CASDRTQGRF.

This sequence joins TRBV14 and TRBJ2-7, with 9 bases that match TRBD1. The CDR3 is 14 residues long. Losses at the gene ends were 4 bases for V and 0 bases for J; bases not matched to a gene: 1. Germline loops: CDR1 SGHDN, CDR2 FVKESK. The CDR3 is CASSPGQGSYEQYF. The CDR3 DNA is TGTGCCAGCAGCCCGGGACAGGGCTCCTACGAGCAGTACTTC.